Shown below are 8 T cell receptor beta chains from a single sample sequenced in a study of blood T cell repertoires in COVID-19. Libraries were prepared by immunoSEQ multiplex PCR; TCRdb keeps only in-frame clonotypes and omits some of them. The sample includes around 200,000 clones, 70% to 80% seen only once; the top ten take around 11%. Sample: peripheral blood. The source of these receptors is a woman between 45 and 65 years old with acute or convalescent COVID-19.

The chain is built from TRBV19 and TRBJ1-5; D not certain. The CDR3 extends over 17 amino acids. V dropped 2 bases and J dropped 0 bases, with 14 bases sitting between them. CDR1 and CDR2 (germline): LNHDA, SQIVND (reference sequence). CDR3 bases: TGTGCCAGTAGTATACCGGAGGGCAGTTATAGCAATCAGCCCCAGCATTTT. Translated, it gives CASSIPEGSYSNQPQHF.

This chain uses TRBV7-2 with TRBJ2-3; 11 positions match TRBD2. The CDR3 consists of 17 residues. Germline V CDR1 and CDR2: SGHTA, FQGNSA. The V and J ends lost 4 bases and 1 base, in that order; junction bases with no gene match: 7. DNA for the CDR3: TGTGCCAGCAGCTCGAATAGCGGGAGGGGGGGCACAGATACGCAGTATTTT. Translating it yields CASSSNSGRGGTDTQYF.

The gene calls are TRBV11-3 and TRBJ1-3; 7 bases match TRBD1. This CDR3 spans 14 amino acids. CDR1 is SGHNT, CDR2 YENEEA, per germline. After removal of 4 bases from V and 4 bases from J, the junction contained 4 bases not matched to a gene. CDR3 region: CASSSRTGGNTIYF. The DNA of the CDR3 is TGTGCCAGCAGCTCCCGGACAGGCGGAAACACCATATATTTT.

The chain combines TRBV30 with TRBJ1-2, with D maybe TRBD1 (6 bases). Germline values: CDR1 GTSNPN, CDR2 SVGIG (reference sequence). Trimming removed 0 bases at V and 8 bases at J, with 10 bases between. The CDR3 has 12 amino acids. The CDR3 here is CAWSVRQGGYTF. The CDR3 DNA is TGTGCCTGGAGTGTCCGGCAGGGGGGCTACACCTTC.

The chain couples TRBV6-5 to TRBJ1-5; tentative D call: TRBD1 (6 bases). Trimming stripped 6 bases from V and 4 bases from J, with 16 bases between. The V gene's germline CDR1 is MNHEY and CDR2 SVGAGI. The CDR3 totals 15 residues. Here the CDR3 reads CASSRTGMGNQPQHF. For the CDR3, the DNA is TGTGCCAGCAGCCGAACAGGGATGGGGAATCAGCCCCAGCATTTT.

The chain joins TRBV28 to TRBJ2-3; a possible D gene is TRBD2 (6 bases). This CDR3 is built from 14 residues. Germline V gene lookup returns CDR1 MDHEN and CDR2 SYDVKM. The V and J ends lost 7 bases and 0 bases respectively, with 11 bases between them. The CDR3 loop reads CASIGGESTDTQYF. In DNA, the CDR3 is TGTGCCAGCATAGGCGGGGAGAGCACAGATACGCAGTATTTT. The full variable domain, rest sourced from reference TRBV28 and TRBJ2-3, is DVKVTQSSRYLVKRTGEKVFLECVQDMDHENMFWYRQDPGLGLRLIYFSYDVKMKEKGDIPEGYSVSREKKERFSLILESASTNQTSMYLCASIGGESTDTQYFGPGTRLTVL.

In its sample, this clone was seen a few times. The same CDR3 arises from other DNA sequences in this sample as well. The chain recombines TRBV20-1 with TRBJ1-2; possible D gene TRBD1, 5 bases. V lost 6 bases and J 3 bases, leaving 8 bases between the germline ends. Germline V gene sequence: CDR1 DFQATT, CDR2 SNEGSKA (reference sequence). The CDR3 has 11 residues. The CDR3 region is CSAREDYGYTF. CDR3 nucleotide sequence: TGCAGTGCCAGGGAGGACTATGGCTACACCTTC.

The CDR3 is CASSLGGRIEQFF. CDR3 bases: TGTGCCAGCAGTCTAGGAGGGCGGATTGAGCAGTTCTTC. V usage is TRBV27 and J usage is TRBJ2-1; D perhaps matches TRBD2 (6 bases). V was shortened by 5 bases and J by 9 bases, with 14 bases between the two germline ends. In germline, CDR1 is MNHEY, CDR2 SMNVEV (reference sequence). The CDR3 runs to 13 residues.